This passage covers 21 T cell receptor beta chains from one sample sequenced in a study of cytotoxic CD8 clonotypes in ibrutinib-treated CLL. The repertoire was sequenced with immunoSEQ multiplex PCR; TCRdb's copy has only in-frame clones and lacks some. The sample yields some 10,000 clones, about four fifths seen once. The material sequenced was PBMCs, taken at disease progression, from a patient treated with ibrutinib. The receptors were gathered from a human donor with chronic lymphocytic leukemia.

The V gene is TRBV5-1, the J gene TRBJ1-1; 9 positions match TRBD1. Germline V lookup: CDR1 SGHRS, CDR2 YFSETQ. The CDR3 contains 14 residues. V was clipped by 3 bases and J by 7 bases; unmatched bases: 7. CDR3 in amino acids: CASSSTGGQNEAFF. The CDR3 coding sequence is TGCGCCAGCAGCTCCACAGGGGGCCAGAATGAAGCTTTCTTT.

The gene calls are TRBV11-2 and TRBJ2-7; D is perhaps TRBD1 (6 bases). This CDR3 has 15 amino acids. The germline V gene encodes CDR1 SGHAT and CDR2 FQNNGV. V dropped 5 bases and J dropped 5 bases, with 19 bases sitting between them. The CDR3 is CASSRTGTNKDEQYF. In DNA, the CDR3 is TGTGCCAGCAGCCGAACCGGGACAAATAAAGACGAGCAGTACTTC.

The chain recombines TRBV6-1 with TRBJ2-2; the match to TRBD2 covers 10 bases. V was clipped by 4 bases and J by 6 bases; unmatched bases: 5. In germline, CDR1 is MNHNS, CDR2 SASEGT. This CDR3 contains 15 residues. CDR3 nucleotides: TGTGCCAGCAGTGGGCTAGCGGGAGCCCCCGGGGAGCTGTTTTTT. Encoded protein: CASSGLAGAPGELFF.

The chain employs TRBV10-3 and TRBJ2-7; 12 bases align to TRBD2. Losses at the gene ends were 5 bases for V and 3 bases for J; bases not matched to a gene: 2. This CDR3 has 14 residues. The germline gives CDR1 ENHRY, CDR2 SYGVKD. CDR3 region: CAISLAGGLYEQYF. CDR3 in DNA: TGTGCCATCAGTCTAGCGGGGGGGCTCTACGAGCAGTACTTC.

V usage is TRBV7-6 and J usage is TRBJ2-7; D unclear. The V end was cut by 0 bases, the J end by 4 bases, with 13 bases between. CDR3 length equals 15 residues. Germline V gene sequence: CDR1 SGHVS, CDR2 FNYEAQ. DNA for the CDR3: TGTGCCAGCAGCTTAGCCCTCGGCGACCTATACGAGCAGTACTTC. Protein product: CASSLALGDLYEQYF.

The chain is built from TRBV7-6 and TRBJ2-2; the D gene is possibly TRBD2 (6 bases). This CDR3 contains 15 residues. The germline CDR1 and CDR2 sequences are SGHVS and FNYEAQ. Trimming removed 3 bases at V and 6 bases at J, with 14 bases between. CDR3 residues: CASSFGRGNSGELFF. DNA for the CDR3: TGTGCCAGCAGCTTTGGTCGCGGGAATTCCGGGGAGCTGTTTTTT. Full variable domain (remainder filled in from reference TRBV7-6 and TRBJ2-2): GAGVSQSPRYKVTKRGQDVALRCDPISGHVSLYWYRQALGQGPEFLTYFNYEAQQDKSGLPNDRFSAERPEGSISTLTIQRTEQRDSAMYRCASSFGRGNSGELFFGEGSRLTVL.

The chain uses TRBV5-1 and TRBJ2-5; the D is unclear. CDR3 length: 15 residues. CDR1 SGHRS and CDR2 YFSETQ come from the germline V gene. Trimming shortened V by 0 bases and J by 5 bases, and 14 bases separated the two germline ends. CDR3 protein: CASSLVPPPQETQYF. The CDR3 DNA reads TGCGCCAGCAGCTTGGTTCCGCCCCCCCAGGAGACCCAGTACTTC.

The genes are TRBV19 and TRBJ1-2, with D possibly TRBD1 on 5 matching bases. V shed 4 bases and J shed 5 bases, with 14 bases lying between them. Germline V CDR1 and CDR2: LNHDA, SQIVND (reference sequence). The CDR3 has 14 amino acids. CDR3 amino acids: CASSTMGQGYGYTF. CDR3 DNA sequence: TGTGCCAGTAGTACGATGGGCCAGGGATATGGCTACACCTTC.

This chain connects TRBV9 to TRBJ1-1, with 9 bases aligning to TRBD1. V dropped 2 bases and J dropped 7; count of bases not matched to a gene: 9. Germline V lookup: CDR1 SGDLS, CDR2 YYNGEE. This CDR3 contains 15 residues. The chain's CDR3 is CASSVRQGVLDEAFF. The CDR3 region has the DNA TGTGCCAGCAGCGTCCGACAGGGGGTCTTGGATGAAGCTTTCTTT.

This chain joins TRBV7-2 and TRBJ2-7; 10 bases match TRBD2. The trim removed 1 base at V and 1 base at J, leaving 10 bases unmatched. The length of the CDR3 is 18 residues. Germline V gives CDR1 SGHTA, CDR2 FQGNSA. This chain's CDR3 is CASSLVIAGGPPSYEQYF. The CDR3 DNA sequence: TGTGCCAGCAGCTTAGTCATAGCGGGAGGCCCTCCGTCCTACGAGCAGTACTTC. The variable domain in full, completed from reference TRBV7-2 and TRBJ2-7, reads GAGVSQSPSNKVTEKGKDVELRCDPISGHTALYWYRQSLGQGLEFLIYFQGNSAPDKSGLPSDRFSAERTGGSVSTLTIQRTQQEDSAVYLCASSLVIAGGPPSYEQYFGPGTRLTVT.

This clone was picked up one time. The chain joins TRBV2 to TRBJ2-7; D ambiguous. V was shortened by 3 bases and J by 6 bases, with 6 bases between the two germline ends. The CDR3 is 11 amino acids. CDR1 and CDR2 from the germline V gene are SNHLY and FYNNEI. DNA of the CDR3: TGTGCCAGCAGTGAGAGCCTCGAGCAGTACTTC. Protein: CASSESLEQYF.

This clone is termed medium-sized (0.01 to 0.1%). V is TRBV19 and J is TRBJ2-7; 8 bases fit TRBD2. V dropped 8 bases and J dropped 6; count of bases not matched to a gene: 6. Germline V lookup: CDR1 LNHDA, CDR2 SQIVND (reference sequence). The CDR3 has 12 amino acids. CDR3 sequence: CASVERESEQYF. In DNA, the CDR3 is TGTGCCAGTGTCGAGCGGGAGAGCGAGCAGTACTTC.

The rearrangement joins TRBV4-1 to TRBJ1-2; a possible D gene is TRBD1 (5 bases). The CDR3 is 16 residues long. V lost 0 bases and J 6 bases, leaving 17 bases between the germline ends. Germline lookup yields CDR1 MGHRA and CDR2 YSYEKL. The CDR3 spells CASSQDREHRRDGYTF. The CDR3, as DNA: TGCGCCAGCAGCCAAGATAGAGAACACAGGCGGGATGGCTACACCTTC.

The chain couples TRBV5-1 to TRBJ2-2, with TRBD1 as a possible D gene (6 bases). The V end was cut by 2 bases, the J end by 6 bases, with 8 bases between. This CDR3 region has 13 residues. Germline V lookup: CDR1 SGHRS, CDR2 YFSETQ. Here the CDR3 reads CASSFGQPGELFF. The CDR3 region has the DNA TGCGCCAGCAGCTTCGGACAGCCCGGGGAGCTGTTTTTT.

This clone occurred once. The V and J genes are TRBV7-9 and TRBJ2-7, with 8 bases lining up with TRBD1. The CDR3 runs 14 residues. J gave up 4 bases and V 1 base, and 3 bases lay outside the gene matches. Germline lookup yields CDR1 SEHNR and CDR2 FQNEAQ (reference sequence). CDR3 sequence: CASSLGTGLYEQYF. The CDR3 DNA reads TGTGCCAGCAGCTTAGGGACAGGGCTATACGAGCAGTACTTC.

V is TRBV27 and J is TRBJ2-3, with D unclear. Germline lookup yields CDR1 MNHEY and CDR2 SMNVEV (reference sequence). The CDR3 contains 14 residues. The V gene lost 8 bases and the J gene lost 0 bases, with 12 bases spanning the gap. The CDR3 spells CASSRSTSTDTQYF. CDR3 DNA sequence: TGTGCCAGCTCTCGCTCAACGAGCACAGATACGCAGTATTTT.

This chain joins TRBV5-4 and TRBJ2-1; 11 nucleotides match TRBD2. J gave up 8 bases and V 3 bases, and 13 bases lay outside the gene matches. Germline lookup yields CDR1 SGHNT and CDR2 YYREEE (reference sequence). This CDR3 is built from 17 residues. CDR3 sequence reads: CASSSPGLADLGDEQFF. The CDR3 region has the DNA TGTGCCAGCAGCTCGCCGGGACTAGCGGACCTGGGGGATGAGCAGTTCTTC.

In its sample, this clone was seen a few times. The chain couples TRBV2 to TRBJ1-1; D uncertain. The CDR3 contains 13 residues. CDR1 SNHLY and CDR2 FYNNEI come from the germline V gene. V lost 4 bases to trimming and J lost 1 base, with 7 bases between them. CDR3 in amino acids: CASSVEENTEAFF. CDR3 nucleotides: TGTGCCAGCAGTGTTGAAGAGAACACTGAAGCTTTCTTT.

This chain uses TRBV28 with TRBJ2-3; maybe TRBD2 (7 bases). In germline, CDR1 is MDHEN, CDR2 SYDVKM. V dropped 2 bases and J dropped 3 bases, with 15 bases sitting between them. The CDR3 consists of 16 residues. The CDR3 loop reads CASSLRGRARTDTQYF. The CDR3 nucleotides read TGTGCCAGCAGTTTAAGGGGGAGGGCCAGGACAGATACGCAGTATTTT.

CDR3 protein: CASGAGGHSPLHF. Written as DNA, the CDR3 is TGTGCCAGCGGGGCAGGGGGGCATTCACCCCTCCACTTT. This chain joins TRBV28 and TRBJ1-6; 7 bases are a match to TRBD1. In germline, CDR1 is MDHEN, CDR2 SYDVKM. The CDR3 extends over 13 amino acids. The V and J ends lost 8 bases and 8 bases, in that order; junction bases with no gene match: 6.

As concerns this clone: A single base is all that separates this from a far larger clone, so a read error is likely. The same CDR3 arises from other DNA sequences in this sample as well. The chain employs TRBV10-2 and TRBJ2-7; D unresolved. Trimming took off 6 bases at V and 3 bases at J, with 3 bases between the two ends. Germline CDR1 is WSHSY and CDR2 is SAAADI. This CDR3 spans 10 amino acids. Written as DNA, the CDR3 is TGCGCCAGCAGGCACTACGAGCAGTACTTC. It encodes CASRHYEQYF.